Listed below are T cell receptor beta chains from one sample, sequenced in a study of T cells in localized non-small cell lung cancer. Assay used: immunoSEQ multiplex PCR; TCRdb lists only in-frame clones, some missing. The sample holds roughly 40,000 clones, more than 75% seen once. This sample comprised peripheral blood, obtained before any cancer treatment. The receptors stem from a man aged 18 to 50 with stage I lung adenocarcinoma. Each CDR3 is given with its conserved first and last residue. The D gene is left open where the match is weak. The size entry is marked missing in some rows and otherwise reads once, few, many or a size class.

clone size	V gene	D gene	J gene	CDR3 protein	CDR3 DNA
.	TRBV19	.	TRBJ2-1	CASSTILVKGHEQFF	TGTGCCAGTAGTACCATACTAGTAAAAGGCCATGAGCAGTTCTTC
.	TRBV30	TRBD1	TRBJ1-6	CAWSATRQGDSPLHF	TGTGCCTGGAGTGCTACCCGACAGGGGGATTCACCCCTCCACTTT
.	TRBV7-2	TRBD1	TRBJ1-5	CASSLQTGVSNQPQHF	TGTGCCAGCAGCCTCCAGACAGGGGTCAGCAATCAGCCCCAGCATTTT
.	TRBV28	.	TRBJ1-5	CASSIGQNGNQPQHF	TGTGCCAGCAGTATCGGACAGAACGGGAATCAGCCCCAGCATTTT
.	TRBV6-1	.	TRBJ1-3	CASSEAAGRMGTIYF	TGTGCCAGCAGTGAAGCGGCAGGGAGGATGGGCACCATATATTTT
.	TRBV15	.	TRBJ1-2	CATSRDRFNYGYTF	TGTGCCACCAGCAGAGATAGGTTTAACTATGGCTACACCTTC
.	TRBV4-2	.	TRBJ2-2	CASSQDLGGNTGELFF	TGTGCCAGCAGCCAAGATCTCGGGGGGAACACCGGGGAGCTGTTTTTT
.	TRBV30	TRBD1	TRBJ1-6	CAWSGGGAGSLHF	TGTGCCTGGAGTGGAGGGGGCGCAGGGTCCCTCCACTTT
.	TRBV19	.	TRBJ1-4	CASNAGLFEKLFF	TGTGCCAGTAATGCAGGGCTTTTTGAAAAACTGTTTTTT
.	TRBV4-1	.	TRBJ1-1	CASSLPDRKNTEAFF	TGCGCCAGCAGCCTCCCTGACAGGAAGAACACTGAAGCTTTCTTT
.	TRBV2	TRBD1	TRBJ2-1	CASRLDWTGNEQFF	TGTGCCAGCAGACTCGACTGGACAGGCAATGAGCAGTTCTTC
.	TRBV5-6	TRBD1	TRBJ2-5	CASSSRLRQGKETQYF	TGTGCCAGCAGCTCCCGCCTACGACAGGGTAAAGAGACCCAGTACTTC
.	TRBV29-1	TRBD1	TRBJ1-2	CSVEDFSTGALYGYTF	TGCAGCGTTGAAGATTTCTCGACAGGGGCCCTCTATGGCTACACCTTC
.	TRBV14	TRBD1	TRBJ1-4	CASSLTGGTYEKLFF	TGTGCCAGCAGTCTCACAGGGGGAACTTATGAAAAACTGTTTTTT
.	TRBV11-2	TRBD2	TRBJ2-2	CASSLTSGGANTGELFF	TGTGCCAGCAGCTTGACTAGCGGGGGGGCGAACACCGGGGAGCTGTTTTTT
.	TRBV4-3	TRBD2	TRBJ2-5	CASSQAWTSGGQETQYF	TGCGCCAGCAGCCAAGCCTGGACTAGCGGGGGCCAAGAGACCCAGTACTTC
.	TRBV27	.	TRBJ2-5	CASSFLRDYQETQYF	TGTGCCAGCAGTTTCCTCCGGGACTACCAAGAGACCCAGTACTTC
once	TRBV5-5	TRBD1	TRBJ1-4	CASSFGQGREKLFF	TGTGCCAGCAGCTTCGGACAGGGTCGGGAAAAACTGTTTTTT
.	TRBV28	.	TRBJ1-5	CASSPRLPQQPQHF	TGTGCCAGCAGTCCGCGACTCCCTCAACAGCCCCAGCATTTT
.	TRBV19	.	TRBJ2-5	CASSIIKQGEGGKQETQYF	TGTGCCAGTAGTATCATTAAACAGGGTGAGGGGGGGAAGCAAGAGACCCAGTACTTC
.	TRBV7-9	.	TRBJ1-4	CASSSRTATNEKLFF	TGTGCCAGCAGCTCAAGGACAGCAACTAATGAAAAACTGTTTTTT
.	TRBV18	TRBD1	TRBJ2-5	CASSGTAQETQYF	TGTGCCAGCTCCGGGACAGCCCAAGAGACCCAGTACTTC
.	TRBV2	TRBD1	TRBJ1-5	CASSAGLGTVNQPQHF	TGTGCCAGCAGTGCGGGACTCGGGACAGTCAATCAGCCCCAGCATTTT
.	TRBV10-3	.	TRBJ2-2	CAITRELGGELFF	TGTGCCATCACCAGGGAATTGGGCGGGGAGCTGTTTTTT
.	TRBV6-1	.	TRBJ1-6	CASGGPNSPLHF	TGTGCCAGCGGGGGCCCTAATTCACCCCTCCACTTT
once	TRBV7-2	.	TRBJ1-1	CASSLYAENTEAFF	TGTGCCAGCAGCTTATATGCGGAGAACACTGAAGCTTTCTTT
once	TRBV18	.	TRBJ2-5	CASSHSVPERRETQYF	TGTGCCAGCTCACACTCCGTCCCGGAGAGGCGAGAGACCCAGTACTTC
.	TRBV19	TRBD1	TRBJ1-5	CASTQGGNQPQHF	TGTGCCAGTACACAGGGGGGGAACCAGCCCCAGCATTTT
.	TRBV11-2	.	TRBJ2-3	CASSLGGLSGDTQYF	TGTGCCAGCAGCTTAGGGGGCTTATCTGGAGATACGCAGTATTTT
.	TRBV25-1	.	TRBJ1-2	CASSEQGKEYGYTF	TGTGCCAGCAGTGAACAGGGGAAAGAATATGGCTACACCTTC
.	TRBV27	.	TRBJ1-2	CASSEDGFYGYTF	TGTGCCAGCAGTGAAGACGGATTCTATGGCTACACCTTC
.	TRBV18	.	TRBJ1-4	CASSPTLSERKLFF	TGTGCCAGCTCACCAACGCTGTCAGAGAGAAAACTGTTTTTT
.	TRBV29-1	.	TRBJ2-3	CSVVIGTVTDTQYF	TGCAGCGTTGTAATAGGGACGGTTACAGATACGCAGTATTTT
.	TRBV5-6	.	TRBJ1-2	CASSQTTVAYGYTF	TGTGCCAGCAGCCAGACGACAGTCGCCTATGGCTACACCTTC
.	TRBV6-5	TRBD1	TRBJ1-2	CASSWTGPDGYTF	TGTGCCAGCAGTTGGACAGGGCCAGACGGCTACACCTTC
.	TRBV30	.	TRBJ2-2	CAWTSDSPNTGELFF	TGTGCCTGGACCTCGGACAGTCCGAACACCGGGGAGCTGTTTTTT
.	TRBV15	TRBD2	TRBJ2-7	CATSSRASGSYEQYF	TGTGCCACCAGCTCAAGAGCTAGCGGGTCCTACGAGCAGTACTTC
.	TRBV19	.	TRBJ1-3	CASSIAGSSGNTIYF	TGTGCCAGTAGTATCGCAGGTAGCTCTGGAAACACCATATATTTT
.	TRBV5-1	.	TRBJ1-2	CASSLGQGNGYTF	TGCGCCAGCAGCTTGGGGCAGGGAAATGGCTACACCTTC
few	TRBV7-2	.	TRBJ2-1	CASSLGWARNNEQFF	TGTGCCAGCAGCTTAGGGTGGGCGAGAAACAATGAGCAGTTCTTC
.	TRBV6-1	.	TRBJ1-4	CASSAQGGMNEKLFF	TGTGCCAGCAGTGCCCAAGGGGGGATGAATGAAAAACTGTTTTTT
.	TRBV4-2	.	TRBJ2-5	CASSQDRKKETQYF	TGTGCCAGCAGCCAAGATCGGAAAAAAGAGACCCAGTACTTC
.	TRBV5-6	.	TRBJ2-6	CASSYRYRASGANVLTF	TGTGCCAGCAGCTACCGGTACAGAGCCTCTGGGGCCAACGTCCTGACTTTC
.	TRBV5-4	.	TRBJ2-1	CASSFGGAYNEQFF	TGTGCCAGCAGCTTTGGGGGAGCCTACAATGAGCAGTTCTTC
.	TRBV7-2	.	TRBJ2-4	CASSLGGGKNIQYF	TGTGCCAGCAGCTTAGGAGGGGGAAAAAACATTCAGTACTTC
.	TRBV4-3	TRBD2	TRBJ2-1	CASSQETGRRLAGHWEQFF	TGCGCCAGCAGCCAAGAAACGGGGCGTCGACTAGCGGGCCATTGGGAGCAGTTCTTC
.	TRBV5-4	.	TRBJ2-2	CASSPSSSLNTGELFF	TGTGCCAGCAGCCCCAGCTCGTCCCTGAACACCGGGGAGCTGTTTTTT
.	TRBV7-9	TRBD2	TRBJ2-7	CASAQGGTYRYEQYF	TGTGCCAGCGCTCAGGGAGGGACCTATAGGTACGAGCAGTACTTC
.	TRBV6-5	.	TRBJ1-1	CASSPKMGGPEAFF	TGTGCCAGCAGTCCGAAGATGGGGGGCCCTGAAGCTTTCTTT
.	TRBV10-3	TRBD2	TRBJ2-3	CAISGGGSATNTQYF	TGTGCCATCAGTGGGGGGGGATCGGCCACAAATACGCAGTATTTT
.	TRBV9	.	TRBJ1-1	CASSAQDPPGNHRFSEAFF	TGTGCCAGCAGCGCTCAGGATCCCCCCGGGAATCATCGGTTTTCTGAAGCTTTCTTT
.	TRBV5-1	TRBD2	TRBJ2-3	CASSLRTSMDTQYF	TGCGCCAGCAGCTTGAGGACTAGTATGGATACGCAGTATTTT
.	TRBV5-4	TRBD1	TRBJ2-1	CASSHGQGAPVFF	TGTGCCAGCAGCCACGGACAGGGGGCCCCAGTTTTCTTC